The clone carrying this T cell receptor (beta chain) was observed at least ten times. The antigen is undetermined. The data were obtained in a study of T cells in Graves' hyperthyroidism and ophthalmopathy. Study findings and constraints: In simple terms, a model built on 13 V-J features told ophthalmopathy apart from stable hyperthyroidism.

Template material for amplifying TCR beta CDR3 regions consisted of RNA transcripts. During a first-round RT-PCR of the TCR CDR3, the HTBI primer set was used. One entry per CDR3 protein results from TCRdb running MiXCR on the multiplex PCR reads. The data hold about 350,000 distinct CDR3 sequences, with approximately 15% observed a single time. The sample was blood. The sequence was collected from a woman in her 30s with Graves' hyperthyroidism.

CDR3 in DNA: TGTGCCAGCAGCTTTAGCGGGAGCTTCTACAATGAGCAGTTCTTC. This translates into CASSFSGSFYNEQFF. The gene calls are TRBV11-3 and TRBJ2-1, with 9 bases that match TRBD2. Germline V lookup: CDR1 SGHNT, CDR2 YENEEA. The trim removed 3 bases at V and 3 bases at J, leaving 3 bases unmatched. The CDR3 is 15 amino acids. Based on the CDR3 plus reference TRBV11-3 and TRBJ2-1, the full variable domain is EAGVVQSPRYKIIEKKQPVAFWCNPISGHNTLYWYLQNLGQGPELLIRYENEEAVDDSQLPKDRFSAERLKGVDSTLKIQPAELGDSAVYLCASSFSGSFYNEQFFGPGTRLTVL.